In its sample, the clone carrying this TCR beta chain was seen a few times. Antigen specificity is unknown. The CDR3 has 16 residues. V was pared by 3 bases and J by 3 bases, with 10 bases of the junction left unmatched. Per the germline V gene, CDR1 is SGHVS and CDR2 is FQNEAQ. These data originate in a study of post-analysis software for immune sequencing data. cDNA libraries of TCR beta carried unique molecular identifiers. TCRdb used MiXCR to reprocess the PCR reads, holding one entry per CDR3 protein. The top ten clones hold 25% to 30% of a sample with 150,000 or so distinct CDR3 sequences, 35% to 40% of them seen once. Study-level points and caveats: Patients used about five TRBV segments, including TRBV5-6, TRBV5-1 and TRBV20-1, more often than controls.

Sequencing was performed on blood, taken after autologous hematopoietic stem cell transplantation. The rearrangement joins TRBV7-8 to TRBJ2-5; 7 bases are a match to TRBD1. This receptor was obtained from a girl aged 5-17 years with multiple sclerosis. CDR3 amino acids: CASSFRQGLPKETQYF. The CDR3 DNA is TGTGCCAGCAGCTTCAGACAGGGCCTCCCGAAAGAGACCCAGTACTTC.